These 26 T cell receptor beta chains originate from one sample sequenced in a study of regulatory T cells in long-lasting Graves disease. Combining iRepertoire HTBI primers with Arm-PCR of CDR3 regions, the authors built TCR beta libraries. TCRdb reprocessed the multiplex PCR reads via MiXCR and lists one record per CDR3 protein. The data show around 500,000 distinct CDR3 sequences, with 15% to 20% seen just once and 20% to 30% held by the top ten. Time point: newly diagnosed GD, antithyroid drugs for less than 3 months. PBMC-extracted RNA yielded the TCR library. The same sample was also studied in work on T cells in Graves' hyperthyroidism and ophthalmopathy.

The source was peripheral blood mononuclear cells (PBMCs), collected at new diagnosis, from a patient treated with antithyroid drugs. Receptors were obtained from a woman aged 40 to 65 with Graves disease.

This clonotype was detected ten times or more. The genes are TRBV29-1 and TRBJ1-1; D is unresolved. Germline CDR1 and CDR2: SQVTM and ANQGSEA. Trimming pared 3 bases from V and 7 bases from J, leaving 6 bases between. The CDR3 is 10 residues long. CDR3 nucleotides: TGCAGCGTTGAGGGGATTGAAGCTTTCTTT. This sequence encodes CSVEGIEAFF.

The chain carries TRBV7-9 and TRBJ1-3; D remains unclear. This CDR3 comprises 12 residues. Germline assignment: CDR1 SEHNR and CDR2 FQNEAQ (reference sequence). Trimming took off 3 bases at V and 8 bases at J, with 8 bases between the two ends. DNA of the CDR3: TGTGCCAGCAGCTTTAGCGGGGACACCATATATTTT. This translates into CASSFSGDTIYF.

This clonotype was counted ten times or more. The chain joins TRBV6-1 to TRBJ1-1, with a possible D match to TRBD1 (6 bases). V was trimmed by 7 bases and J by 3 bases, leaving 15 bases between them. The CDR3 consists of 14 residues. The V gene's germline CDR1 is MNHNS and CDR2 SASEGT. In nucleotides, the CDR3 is TGTGCCAGCACCCTGGAGGGGGGTTACACTGAAGCTTTCTTT. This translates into CASTLEGGYTEAFF.

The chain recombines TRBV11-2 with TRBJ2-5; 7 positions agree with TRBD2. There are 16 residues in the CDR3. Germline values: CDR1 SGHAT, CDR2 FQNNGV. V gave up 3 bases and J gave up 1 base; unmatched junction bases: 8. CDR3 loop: CASSFSDGGTQETQYF. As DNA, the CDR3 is TGTGCCAGCAGCTTTTCCGACGGGGGGACCCAAGAGACCCAGTACTTC.

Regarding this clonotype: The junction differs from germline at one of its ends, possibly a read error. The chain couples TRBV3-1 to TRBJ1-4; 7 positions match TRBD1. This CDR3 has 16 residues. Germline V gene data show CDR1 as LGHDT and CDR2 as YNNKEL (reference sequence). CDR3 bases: TGTGCCAGCAGCCAGGGGGACAGCTCAACTAATGGAAAACTGTTTTTT. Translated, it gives CASSQGDSSTNGKLFF.

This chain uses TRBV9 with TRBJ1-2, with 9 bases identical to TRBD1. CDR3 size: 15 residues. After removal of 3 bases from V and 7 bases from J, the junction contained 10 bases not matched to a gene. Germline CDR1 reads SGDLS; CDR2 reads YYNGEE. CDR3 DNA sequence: TGTGCCAGCAGCGAAGGGGACAGGGAGTTTAGTGGCTACACCTTC. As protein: CASSEGDREFSGYTF.

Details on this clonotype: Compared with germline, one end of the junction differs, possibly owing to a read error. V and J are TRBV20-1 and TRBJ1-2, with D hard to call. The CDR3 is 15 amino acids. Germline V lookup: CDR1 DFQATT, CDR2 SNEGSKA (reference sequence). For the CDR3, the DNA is TGCAGTGCTGCCCCCCGACAACTCTTCCCTATTGGCTGCACCTTC. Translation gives CSAAPRQLFPIGCTF.

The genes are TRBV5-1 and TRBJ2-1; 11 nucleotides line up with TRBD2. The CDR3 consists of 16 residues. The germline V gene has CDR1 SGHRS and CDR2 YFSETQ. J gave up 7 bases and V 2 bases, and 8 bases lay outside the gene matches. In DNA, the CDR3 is TGCGCCAGCAGCTTAGATGCTAGCGGGGGGTGGAATGAGCAGTTCTTC. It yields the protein CASSLDASGGWNEQFF. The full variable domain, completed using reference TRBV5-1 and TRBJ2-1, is KAGVTQTPRYLIKTRGQQVTLSCSPISGHRSVSWYQQTPGQGLQFLFEYFSETQRNKGNFPGRFSGRQFSNSRSEMNVSTLELGDSALYLCASSLDASGGWNEQFFGPGTRLTVL.

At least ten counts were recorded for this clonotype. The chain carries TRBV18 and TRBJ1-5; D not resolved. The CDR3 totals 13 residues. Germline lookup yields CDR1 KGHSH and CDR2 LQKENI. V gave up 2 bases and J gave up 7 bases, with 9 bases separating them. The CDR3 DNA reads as TGTGCCAGCTCACCAGGGGTGGAACAGCCCCAGCATTTT. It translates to CASSPGVEQPQHF.

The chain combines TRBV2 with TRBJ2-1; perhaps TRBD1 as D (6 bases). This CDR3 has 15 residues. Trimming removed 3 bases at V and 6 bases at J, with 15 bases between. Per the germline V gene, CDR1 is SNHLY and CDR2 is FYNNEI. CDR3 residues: CASSDRGVLTNEQFF. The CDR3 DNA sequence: TGTGCCAGCAGTGACAGGGGAGTCCTAACCAATGAGCAGTTCTTC.

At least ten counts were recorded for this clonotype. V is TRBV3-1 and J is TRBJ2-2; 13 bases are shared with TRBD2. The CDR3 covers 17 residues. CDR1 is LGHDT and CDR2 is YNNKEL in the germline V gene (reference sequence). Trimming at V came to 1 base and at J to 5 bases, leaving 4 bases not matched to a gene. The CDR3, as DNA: TGTGCCAGCAGCCAAGGGACTAGCGGGGGAAGGACCGGGGAGCTGTTTTTT. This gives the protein CASSQGTSGGRTGELFF.

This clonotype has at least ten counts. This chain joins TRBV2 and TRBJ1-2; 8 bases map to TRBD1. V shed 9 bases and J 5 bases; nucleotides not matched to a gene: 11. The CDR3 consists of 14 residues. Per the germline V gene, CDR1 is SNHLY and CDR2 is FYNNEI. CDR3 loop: CASTSGTGKYGYTF. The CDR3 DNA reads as TGTGCCAGTACCTCCGGGACAGGAAAGTATGGCTACACCTTC.

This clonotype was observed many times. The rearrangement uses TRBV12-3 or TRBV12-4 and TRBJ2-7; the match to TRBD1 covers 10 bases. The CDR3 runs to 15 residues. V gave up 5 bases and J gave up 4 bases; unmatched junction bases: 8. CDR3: CASSPGTGVWYEQYF. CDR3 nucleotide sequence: TGTGCCAGCAGTCCTGGGACAGGGGTTTGGTACGAGCAGTACTTC.

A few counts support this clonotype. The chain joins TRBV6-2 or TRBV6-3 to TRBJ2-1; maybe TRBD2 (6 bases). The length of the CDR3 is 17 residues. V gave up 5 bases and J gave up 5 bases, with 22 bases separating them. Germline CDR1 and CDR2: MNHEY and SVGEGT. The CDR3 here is CASSRNRGGAVHNEQFF. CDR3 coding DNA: TGTGCCAGCAGTAGAAACCGCGGCGGGGCCGTTCACAATGAGCAGTTCTTC.

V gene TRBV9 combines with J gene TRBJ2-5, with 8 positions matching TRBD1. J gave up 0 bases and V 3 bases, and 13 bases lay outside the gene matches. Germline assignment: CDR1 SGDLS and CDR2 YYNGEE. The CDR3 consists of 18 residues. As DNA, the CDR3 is TGTGCCAGCAGCGCCCCCGGCCCGGACAGGGCCCACCAAGAGACCCAGTACTTC. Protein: CASSAPGPDRAHQETQYF.

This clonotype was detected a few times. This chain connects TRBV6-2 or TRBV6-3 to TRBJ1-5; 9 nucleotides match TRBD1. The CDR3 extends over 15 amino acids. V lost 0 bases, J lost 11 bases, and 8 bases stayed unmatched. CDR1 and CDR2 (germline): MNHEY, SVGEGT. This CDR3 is CASSYSTGGKGSQHF. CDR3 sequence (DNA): TGTGCCAGCAGTTACTCGACAGGGGGGAAAGGTTCCCAGCATTTT.

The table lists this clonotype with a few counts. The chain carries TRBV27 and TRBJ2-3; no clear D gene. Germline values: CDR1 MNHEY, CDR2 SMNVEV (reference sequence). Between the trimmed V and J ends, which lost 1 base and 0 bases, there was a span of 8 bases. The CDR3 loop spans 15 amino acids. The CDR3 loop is CASSLLGISTDTQYF. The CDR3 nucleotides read TGTGCCAGCAGTTTATTGGGAATCAGCACAGATACGCAGTATTTT.

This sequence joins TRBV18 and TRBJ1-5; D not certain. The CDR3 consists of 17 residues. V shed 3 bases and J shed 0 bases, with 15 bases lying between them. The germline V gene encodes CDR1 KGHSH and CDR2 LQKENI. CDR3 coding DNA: TGTGCCAGCTCACCCCGCGCGTCCCCGGATAGCAATCAGCCCCAGCATTTT. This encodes CASSPRASPDSNQPQHF.

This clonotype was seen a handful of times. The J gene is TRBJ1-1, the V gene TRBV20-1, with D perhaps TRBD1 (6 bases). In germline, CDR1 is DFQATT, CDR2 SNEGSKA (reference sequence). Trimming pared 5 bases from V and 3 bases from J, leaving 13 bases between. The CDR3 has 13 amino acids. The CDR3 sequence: CSAAQGPDTEAFF. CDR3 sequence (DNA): TGCAGTGCTGCACAGGGTCCGGACACTGAAGCTTTCTTT.

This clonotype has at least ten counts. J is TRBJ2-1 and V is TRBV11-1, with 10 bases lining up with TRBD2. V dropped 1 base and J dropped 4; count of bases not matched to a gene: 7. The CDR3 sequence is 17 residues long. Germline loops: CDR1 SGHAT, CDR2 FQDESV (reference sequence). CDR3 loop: CASSLELSGGFYNEQFF. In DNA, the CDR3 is TGTGCCAGCAGCTTAGAACTTAGCGGGGGGTTTTACAATGAGCAGTTCTTC.

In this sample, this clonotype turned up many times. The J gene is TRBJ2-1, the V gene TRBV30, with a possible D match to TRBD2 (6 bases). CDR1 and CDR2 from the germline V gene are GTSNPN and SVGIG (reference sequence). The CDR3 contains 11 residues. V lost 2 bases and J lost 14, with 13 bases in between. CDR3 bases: TGTGCCTGGAGTAGGGACTTTGAAAAGTTCTTC. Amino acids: CAWSRDFEKFF.

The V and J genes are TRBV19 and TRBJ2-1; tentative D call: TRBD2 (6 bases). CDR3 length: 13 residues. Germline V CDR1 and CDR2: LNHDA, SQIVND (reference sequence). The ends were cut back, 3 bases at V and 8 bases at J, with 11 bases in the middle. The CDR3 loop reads CASSMGGADEQFF. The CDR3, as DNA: TGTGCCAGTAGTATGGGCGGGGCCGATGAGCAGTTCTTC.

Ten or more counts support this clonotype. The CDR3 nucleotides read TGCAGTGCTAACCTAGGGACTATTCGAGAGACCCAGTACTTC. Amino acids: CSANLGTIRETQYF. The gene calls are TRBV20-1 and TRBJ2-5, with 7 positions matching TRBD2. CDR1 is DFQATT, CDR2 SNEGSKA, per germline (reference sequence). The CDR3 is 14 amino acids. The V gene end was trimmed by 4 bases and the J gene end by 4 bases; junction bases not matched to a gene: 9.

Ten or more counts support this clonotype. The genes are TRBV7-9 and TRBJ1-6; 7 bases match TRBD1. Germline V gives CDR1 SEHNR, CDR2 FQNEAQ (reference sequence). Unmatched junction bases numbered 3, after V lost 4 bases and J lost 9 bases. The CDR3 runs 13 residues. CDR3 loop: CASSSNRGSPLHF. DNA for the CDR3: TGTGCCAGCAGCTCAAACAGGGGTTCACCCCTCCACTTT.

This CDR3 reads CSVESPWDSMRSSYEQYF. In DNA, the CDR3 is TGCAGCGTTGAATCTCCTTGGGACAGCATGAGATCCTCCTACGAGCAGTACTTC. This rearrangement joins TRBV29-1 to TRBJ2-7, with TRBD1 matching over 7 bases. From germline, CDR1 is SQVTM and CDR2 ANQGSEA. V was clipped by 2 bases and J by 0 bases; unmatched bases: 16. CDR3 length: 18 amino acids.

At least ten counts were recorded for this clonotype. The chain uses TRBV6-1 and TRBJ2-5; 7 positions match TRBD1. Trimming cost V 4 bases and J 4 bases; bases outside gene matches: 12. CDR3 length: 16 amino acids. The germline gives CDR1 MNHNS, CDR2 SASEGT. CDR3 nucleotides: TGTGCCAGCAGTGTAAGCGTGACAGGGATCGCAGAGACCCAGTACTTC. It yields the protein CASSVSVTGIAETQYF.